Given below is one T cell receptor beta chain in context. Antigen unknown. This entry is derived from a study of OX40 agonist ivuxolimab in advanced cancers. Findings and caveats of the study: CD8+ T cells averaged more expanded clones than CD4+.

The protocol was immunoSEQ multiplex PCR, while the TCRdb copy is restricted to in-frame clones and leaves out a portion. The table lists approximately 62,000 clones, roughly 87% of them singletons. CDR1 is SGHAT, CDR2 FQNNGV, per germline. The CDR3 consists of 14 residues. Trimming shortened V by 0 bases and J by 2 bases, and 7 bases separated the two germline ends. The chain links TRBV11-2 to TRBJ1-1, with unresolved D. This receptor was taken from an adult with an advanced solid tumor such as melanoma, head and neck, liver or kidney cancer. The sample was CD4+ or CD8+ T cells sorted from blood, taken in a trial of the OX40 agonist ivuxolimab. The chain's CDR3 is CASSLEVRNTEAFF. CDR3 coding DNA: TGTGCCAGCAGCTTAGAAGTCAGAAACACTGAAGCTTTCTTT.